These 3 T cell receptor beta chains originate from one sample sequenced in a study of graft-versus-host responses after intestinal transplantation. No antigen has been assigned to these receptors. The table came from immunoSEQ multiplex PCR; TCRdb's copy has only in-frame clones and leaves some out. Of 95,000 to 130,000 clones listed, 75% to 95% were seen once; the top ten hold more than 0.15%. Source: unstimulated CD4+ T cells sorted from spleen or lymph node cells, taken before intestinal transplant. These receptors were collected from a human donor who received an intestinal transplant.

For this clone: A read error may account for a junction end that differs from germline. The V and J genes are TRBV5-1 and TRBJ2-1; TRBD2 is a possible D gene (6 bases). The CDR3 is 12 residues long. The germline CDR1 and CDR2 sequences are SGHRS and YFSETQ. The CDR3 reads CASSLGDAGLLF. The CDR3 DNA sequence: TGCGCCAGCAGCTTGGGAGACGCGGGGCTGCTCTTC.

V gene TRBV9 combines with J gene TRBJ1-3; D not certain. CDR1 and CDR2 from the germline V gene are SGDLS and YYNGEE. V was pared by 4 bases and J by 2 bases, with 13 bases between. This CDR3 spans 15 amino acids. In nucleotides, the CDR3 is TGTGCCAGCAGCCAAACTAGCCTTACTGGAAACACCATATATTTT. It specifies CASSQTSLTGNTIYF.

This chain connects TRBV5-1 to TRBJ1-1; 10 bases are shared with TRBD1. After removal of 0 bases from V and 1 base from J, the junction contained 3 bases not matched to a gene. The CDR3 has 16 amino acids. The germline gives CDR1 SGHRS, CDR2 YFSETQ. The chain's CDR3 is CASSLGRQGANTEAFF. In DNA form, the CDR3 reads TGCGCCAGCAGCTTGGGGCGACAGGGGGCGAACACTGAAGCTTTCTTT.